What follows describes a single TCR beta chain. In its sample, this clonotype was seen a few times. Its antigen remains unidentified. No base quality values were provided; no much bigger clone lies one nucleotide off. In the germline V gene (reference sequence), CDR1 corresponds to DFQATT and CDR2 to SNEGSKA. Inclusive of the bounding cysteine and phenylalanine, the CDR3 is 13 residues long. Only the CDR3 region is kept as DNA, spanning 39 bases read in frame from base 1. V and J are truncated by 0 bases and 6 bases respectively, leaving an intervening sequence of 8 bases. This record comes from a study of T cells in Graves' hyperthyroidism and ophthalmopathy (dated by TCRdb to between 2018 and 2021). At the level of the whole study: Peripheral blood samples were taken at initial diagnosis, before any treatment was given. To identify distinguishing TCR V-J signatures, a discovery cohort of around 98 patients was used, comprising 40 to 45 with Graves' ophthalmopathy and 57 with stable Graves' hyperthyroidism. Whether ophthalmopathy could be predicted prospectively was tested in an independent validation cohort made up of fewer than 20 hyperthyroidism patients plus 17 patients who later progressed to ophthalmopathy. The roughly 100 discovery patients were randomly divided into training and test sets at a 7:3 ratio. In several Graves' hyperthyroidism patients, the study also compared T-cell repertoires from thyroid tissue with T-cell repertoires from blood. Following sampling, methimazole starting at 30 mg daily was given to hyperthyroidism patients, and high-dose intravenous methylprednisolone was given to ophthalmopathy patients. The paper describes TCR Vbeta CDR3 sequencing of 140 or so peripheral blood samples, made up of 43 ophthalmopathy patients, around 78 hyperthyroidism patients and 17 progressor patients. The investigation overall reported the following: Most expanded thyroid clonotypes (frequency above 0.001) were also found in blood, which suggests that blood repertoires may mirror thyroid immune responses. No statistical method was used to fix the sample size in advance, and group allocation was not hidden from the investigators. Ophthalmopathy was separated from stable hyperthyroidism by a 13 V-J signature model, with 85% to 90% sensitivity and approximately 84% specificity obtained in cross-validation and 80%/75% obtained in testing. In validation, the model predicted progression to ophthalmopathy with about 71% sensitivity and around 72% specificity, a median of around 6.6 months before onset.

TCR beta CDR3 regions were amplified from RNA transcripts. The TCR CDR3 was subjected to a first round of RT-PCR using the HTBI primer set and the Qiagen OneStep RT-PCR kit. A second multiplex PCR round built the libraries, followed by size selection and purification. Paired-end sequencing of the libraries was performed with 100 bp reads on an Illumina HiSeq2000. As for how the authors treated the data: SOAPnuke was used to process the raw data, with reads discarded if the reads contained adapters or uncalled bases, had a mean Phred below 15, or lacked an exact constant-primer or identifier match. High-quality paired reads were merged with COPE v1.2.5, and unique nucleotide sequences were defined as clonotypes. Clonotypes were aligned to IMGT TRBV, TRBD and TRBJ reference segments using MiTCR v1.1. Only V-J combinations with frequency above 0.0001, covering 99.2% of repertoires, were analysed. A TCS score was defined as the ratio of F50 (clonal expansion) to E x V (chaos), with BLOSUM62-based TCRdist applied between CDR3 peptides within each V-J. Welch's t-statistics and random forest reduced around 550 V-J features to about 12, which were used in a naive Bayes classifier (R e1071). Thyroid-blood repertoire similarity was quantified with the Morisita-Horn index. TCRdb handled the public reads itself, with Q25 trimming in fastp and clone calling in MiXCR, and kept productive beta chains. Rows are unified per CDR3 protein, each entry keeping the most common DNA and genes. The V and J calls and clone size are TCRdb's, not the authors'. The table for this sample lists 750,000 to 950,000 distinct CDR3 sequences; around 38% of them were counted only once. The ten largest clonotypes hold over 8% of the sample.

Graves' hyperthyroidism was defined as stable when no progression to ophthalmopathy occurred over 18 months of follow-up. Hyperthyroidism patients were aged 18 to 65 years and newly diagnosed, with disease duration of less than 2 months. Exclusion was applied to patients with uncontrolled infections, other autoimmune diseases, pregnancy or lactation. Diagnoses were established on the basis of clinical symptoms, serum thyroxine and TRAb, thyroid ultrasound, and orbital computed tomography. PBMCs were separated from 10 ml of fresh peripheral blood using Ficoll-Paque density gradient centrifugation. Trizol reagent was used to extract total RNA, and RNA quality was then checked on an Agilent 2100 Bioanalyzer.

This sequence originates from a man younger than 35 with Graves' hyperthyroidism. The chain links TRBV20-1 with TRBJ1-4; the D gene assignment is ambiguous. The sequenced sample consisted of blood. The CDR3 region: CSARDPSHEKLFF. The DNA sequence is TGCAGTGCTAGAGACCCTTCCCATGAAAAACTGTTTTTT.